Each of the 29 T cell receptor beta chains below was sequenced from the same sample in a study of early T cells in non-severe SARS-CoV-2 infection. One entry per CDR3 protein results from TCRdb running MiXCR on the 5' RACE reads. The sample records 65,000 to 75,000 distinct CDR3 sequences, roughly 4.6% being singletons. The sample in question was whole blood, obtained at baseline. The receptors shown here come from an adult who was a healthcare worker with PCR-confirmed SARS-CoV-2 infection or an uninfected control (not recorded which). The donor label of this sample is uncertain.

V and J are TRBV19 and TRBJ2-1, with a tentative D call TRBD2 (6 bases). This CDR3 contains 15 residues. Trimming removed 4 bases at V and 3 bases at J, with 13 bases between. Per germline, CDR1 LNHDA and CDR2 SQIVND (reference sequence). CDR3 region: CASSTGESRYNEQFF. CDR3 coding DNA: TGTGCCAGTAGTACGGGGGAGTCCCGCTACAATGAGCAGTTCTTC.

This chain links TRBV6-6 with TRBJ2-1; no firm D call. V was shortened by 0 bases and J by 6 bases, with 15 bases between the two germline ends. Germline CDR1 is MNHNY and CDR2 is SVGAGI (reference sequence). The CDR3 has 16 amino acids. The CDR3 sequence: CASSYSPDPGRNEQFF. The CDR3 DNA follows: TGTGCCAGCAGTTACTCCCCGGACCCCGGCCGCAATGAGCAGTTCTTC.

This clonotype was seen at least ten times. The chain links TRBV20-1 to TRBJ1-1, with unresolved D. CDR1 and CDR2 (germline): DFQATT, SNEGSKA (reference sequence). This CDR3 comprises 15 residues. The V end was cut by 6 bases, the J end by 0 bases, with 17 bases between. The CDR3 loop is CSASRGISMNTEAFF. CDR3 nucleotide sequence: TGCAGTGCATCGAGAGGGATATCCATGAACACTGAAGCTTTCTTT.

This clonotype was counted only a few times. This sequence joins TRBV5-6 and TRBJ1-6; no clear D gene. Germline V lookup: CDR1 SGHDT, CDR2 YYEEEE. Trimming took 0 bases from V and 7 from J, leaving 11 bases between them. The CDR3 has 15 amino acids. The CDR3 region has the DNA TGTGCCAGCAGCTTGGGGGCAGATGGAAATTCACCCCTCCACTTT. Translation: CASSLGADGNSPLHF.

Ten or more counts support this clonotype. The J gene is TRBJ2-5, the V gene TRBV24-1; 14 bases fit TRBD2. Looked up from germline, CDR1 is KGHDR and CDR2 is SFDVKD. The J segment lost 5 bases and the V segment lost 7 bases, leaving 11 bases of the junction unmatched. This CDR3 has 17 amino acids. CDR3 sequence reads: CATSPSWTSGGRETQYF. CDR3 in DNA: TGTGCCACCAGCCCCTCCTGGACTAGCGGGGGGCGGGAGACCCAGTACTTC.

The chain combines TRBV10-3 with TRBJ2-2; 13 positions agree with TRBD2. V lost 7 bases, J lost 0 bases, and 5 bases stayed unmatched. There are 17 residues in the CDR3. Per germline, CDR1 ENHRY and CDR2 SYGVKD. The CDR3 loop reads CAITNGLAGANTGELFF. DNA for the CDR3: TGTGCCATCACTAACGGACTAGCGGGGGCGAACACCGGGGAGCTGTTTTTT.

This clonotype was counted many times. At one boundary the junction diverges from the germline segment, which might be a read error. The V gene is TRBV7-7, the J gene TRBJ2-1; 9 nucleotides agree with TRBD2. Germline V gene lookup returns CDR1 SSHAT and CDR2 FNYEAQ (reference sequence). This CDR3 has 14 residues. CDR3 protein: CASSPKRGDNEQFF. CDR3 DNA sequence: TGTGCTAGCAGCCCGAAGCGGGGGGACAATGAGCAGTTCTTC.

The J gene is TRBJ2-1, the V gene TRBV2; D not certain. The CDR3 is 16 amino acids. V was cut by 1 base and J by 4 bases, with 14 bases left in between. CDR1 is SNHLY, CDR2 FYNNEI, per germline. The DNA of the CDR3 is TGTGCCAGCAGTGAAGTCACTGCCTTAGATTACAATGAGCAGTTCTTC. This translates into CASSEVTALDYNEQFF. Filled out from reference TRBV2 and TRBJ2-1, the complete variable domain reads EPEVTQTPSHQVTQMGQEVILRCVPISNHLYFYWYRQILGQKVEFLVSFYNNEISEKSEIFDDQFSVERPDGSNFTLKIRSTKLEDSAMYFCASSEVTALDYNEQFFGPGTRLTVL.

This clonotype has a count of ten or more. This chain uses TRBV5-4 with TRBJ2-7; 9 bases are a match to TRBD1. The germline V gene encodes CDR1 SGHNT and CDR2 YYREEE (reference sequence). The J segment lost 5 bases and the V segment lost 4 bases, leaving 19 bases of the junction unmatched. This CDR3 contains 18 residues. The CDR3 protein is CASSNRDRVIGLRDEQYF. The CDR3 DNA reads as TGTGCCAGCAGCAATCGGGACAGGGTAATCGGATTACGGGACGAGCAGTACTTC.

The chain uses TRBV4-3 and TRBJ1-6, with D perhaps TRBD1 (6 bases). V dropped 8 bases and J dropped 10 bases, with 12 bases sitting between them. Germline V gene data show CDR1 as LGHNA and CDR2 as YSLEER. The CDR3 covers 12 residues. The CDR3 reads CASSGANSPLHF. The CDR3 bases are TGCGCCAGCTCAGGGGCTAACTCACCCCTCCACTTT.

This clonotype was observed a handful of times. This chain connects TRBV3-1 to TRBJ2-3; the match to TRBD2 covers 9 bases. Germline V gene sequence: CDR1 LGHDT, CDR2 YNNKEL (reference sequence). The ends lost 2 bases at V and 1 base at J; junction bases unmatched: 4. This CDR3 is 16 amino acids long. The CDR3 loop is CASSQPGLARTDTQYF. The DNA of the CDR3 is TGTGCCAGCAGCCAACCGGGACTAGCCCGCACAGATACGCAGTATTTT.

This clonotype showed up just a few times. The V and J genes are TRBV28 and TRBJ1-5, with D unresolved. Germline V CDR1 and CDR2: MDHEN, SYDVKM. V was cut by 2 bases and J by 2 bases, with 7 bases left in between. This CDR3 comprises 14 residues. The CDR3 DNA reads as TGTGCCAGCAGTTTAGGGCCGGGCAATCAGCCCCAGCATTTT. Protein: CASSLGPGNQPQHF.

This clonotype has at least ten counts. The chain is built from TRBV6-1 and TRBJ2-3, with D possibly matching TRBD1 (6 bases). V shed 1 base and J shed 6 bases, with 20 bases lying between them. Germline V gene data show CDR1 as MNHNS and CDR2 as SASEGT. This CDR3 region has 17 residues. The CDR3 DNA sequence: TGTGCCAGCAGTGAAGGGTCTGGGGGCCGCCCTGAGGATACGCAGTATTTT. The encoded protein is CASSEGSGGRPEDTQYF.

This clonotype appeared a few times. The chain joins TRBV5-6 to TRBJ2-7, with D unresolved. V was cut by 0 bases and J by 6 bases, with 7 bases left in between. Germline lookup yields CDR1 SGHDT and CDR2 YYEEEE. The CDR3 extends over 12 amino acids. CDR3 residues: CASSLVMSEQYF. The CDR3 coding sequence is TGTGCCAGCAGCTTGGTGATGTCCGAGCAGTACTTC.

This clonotype was detected many times. This chain joins TRBV30 and TRBJ1-1; 9 positions match TRBD1. J was trimmed by 4 bases and V by 4 bases; bases with no gene match: 4. The CDR3 has 13 amino acids. The germline gives CDR1 GTSNPN, CDR2 SVGIG (reference sequence). The CDR3 DNA sequence: TGTGCCTGGACCGAGACAGGGGGCACTGAAGCTTTCTTT. Protein sequence: CAWTETGGTEAFF.

In its sample, this clonotype was seen many times. The genes are TRBV20-1 and TRBJ1-5; possible D gene TRBD1, 6 bases. The CDR3 runs to 15 residues. V lost 1 base and J lost 2, with 12 bases in between. The germline CDR1 and CDR2 sequences are DFQATT and SNEGSKA (reference sequence). This chain's CDR3 is CSARGGAEGNQPQHF. CDR3 sequence (DNA): TGCAGTGCTAGAGGGGGGGCGGAGGGCAATCAGCCCCAGCATTTT.

The rearrangement uses TRBV20-1 and TRBJ1-6, with TRBD1 identical over 7 bases. CDR1 and CDR2 from the germline V gene are DFQATT and SNEGSKA (reference sequence). Trimming cost V 1 base and J 6 bases; bases outside gene matches: 6. This CDR3 comprises 15 residues. CDR3 sequence reads: CSARVQGGLNSPLHF. CDR3 in DNA: TGCAGTGCTAGAGTCCAGGGGGGACTTAATTCACCCCTCCACTTT.

This clonotype was detected a few times. The chain couples TRBV4-3 to TRBJ2-7, with unresolved D. Germline V lookup: CDR1 LGHNA, CDR2 YSLEER. V lost 1 base, J lost 0 bases, and 10 bases lay in between. The CDR3 has 15 residues. CDR3: CASSQGWQASYEQYF. CDR3 bases: TGCGCCAGCAGCCAAGGGTGGCAGGCCTCCTACGAGCAGTACTTC.

This clonotype has ten or more counts. This sequence joins TRBV28 and TRBJ2-7; D uncertain. The CDR3 sequence is 11 residues long. Germline V lookup: CDR1 MDHEN, CDR2 SYDVKM. V lost 4 bases, J lost 6 bases, and 7 bases lay in between. The CDR3 DNA reads as TGTGCCAGCAGTTCCCTCTCCGAGCAGTACTTC. This gives the protein CASSSLSEQYF.

The chain employs TRBV7-9 and TRBJ2-3; 11 positions match TRBD2. The V gene end was trimmed by 7 bases and the J gene end by 1 base; junction bases not matched to a gene: 7. The CDR3 runs 16 residues. Per germline, CDR1 SEHNR and CDR2 FQNEAQ (reference sequence). CDR3 coding DNA: TGTGCCAGCATTATTAGCGGGGGGGCCTGCACAGATACGCAGTATTTT. Translation: CASIISGGACTDTQYF.

J is TRBJ2-3 and V is TRBV19, with D tentatively TRBD1 or TRBD2 (5 bases each). Trimming removed 3 bases at V and 1 base at J, with 11 bases between. Germline V gives CDR1 LNHDA, CDR2 SQIVND (reference sequence). CDR3 length: 15 residues. The CDR3 nucleotides are TGTGCCAGTAGTATCCGGGACCCAGGCACAGATACGCAGTATTTT. Translating gives CASSIRDPGTDTQYF.

This clonotype was observed many times. This chain uses TRBV7-2 with TRBJ1-5; 7 bases are shared with TRBD1. The CDR3 loop spans 15 amino acids. J gave up 4 bases and V 6 bases, and 9 bases lay outside the gene matches. Looked up from germline, CDR1 is SGHTA and CDR2 is FQGNSA. CDR3 in amino acids: CASSRRDRSNQPQHF. The CDR3 nucleotides read TGTGCCAGCAGTCGTAGGGACAGAAGTAATCAGCCCCAGCATTTT.

This clonotype was seen repeatedly, ten times or more. Written as DNA, the CDR3 is TGTGCCAGCAGCTCGCGGACCGGGGAGCTGTTTTTT. Translation gives CASSSRTGELFF. The chain uses TRBV7-8 and TRBJ2-2; D not certain. Between the trimmed V and J ends, which lost 4 bases and 5 bases, there was a span of 5 bases. The CDR3 spans 12 residues. Per the germline V gene, CDR1 is SGHVS and CDR2 is FQNEAQ.

This clonotype appeared many times. This chain's CDR3 is CASSFRVHYGYTF. Here the CDR3 DNA reads TGTGCCAGCAGCTTCAGGGTCCACTATGGCTACACCTTC. V is TRBV11-2 and J is TRBJ1-2; maybe TRBD1 (5 bases). This CDR3 region has 13 residues. Germline V lookup: CDR1 SGHAT, CDR2 FQNNGV. The ends were cut back, 3 bases at V and 3 bases at J, with 8 bases in the middle. Drawing the rest from reference TRBV11-2 and TRBJ1-2, the complete variable domain is EAGVAQSPRYKIIEKRQSVAFWCNPISGHATLYWYQQILGQGPKLLIQFQNNGVVDDSQLPKDRFSAERLKGVDSTLKIQPAKLEDSAVYLCASSFRVHYGYTFGSGTRLTVV.

This clonotype was observed at least ten times. The chain couples TRBV28 to TRBJ1-6, with D maybe TRBD1 (6 bases). Germline CDR1 and CDR2: MDHEN and SYDVKM. This CDR3 spans 14 amino acids. With 7 bases removed from V and 13 bases from J, the gap between germline ends came to 20 bases. The CDR3 sequence is CASNTKTGSKPLHF. The CDR3 nucleotides are TGTGCCAGCAACACTAAGACAGGTAGCAAGCCCCTCCACTTT.

V is TRBV7-2 and J is TRBJ1-6; D is undetermined. Between the trimmed V and J ends, which lost 5 bases and 7 bases, there was a span of 12 bases. Germline loops: CDR1 SGHTA, CDR2 FQGNSA. The CDR3 is 14 residues long. CDR3 sequence reads: CASSPGRLNSPLHF. CDR3 DNA: TGTGCCAGCAGCCCCGGGAGGCTAAATTCACCCCTCCACTTT. The variable domain in full, with the rest retrieved from reference TRBV7-2 and TRBJ1-6, is GAGVSQSPSNKVTEKGKDVELRCDPISGHTALYWYRQSLGQGLEFLIYFQGNSAPDKSGLPSDRFSAERTGGSVSTLTIQRTQQEDSAVYLCASSPGRLNSPLHFGNGTRLTVT.

This clonotype was found a few times. This chain connects TRBV10-3 to TRBJ2-3; TRBD2 is a possible D gene (7 bases). Germline V gives CDR1 ENHRY, CDR2 SYGVKD. Trimming stripped 4 bases from V and 3 bases from J, with 14 bases between. The CDR3 loop spans 15 amino acids. CDR3 protein: CAISGGARGTDTQYF. The CDR3 nucleotides read TGTGCCATCAGTGGGGGGGCGCGGGGGACAGATACGCAGTATTTT.

There are many counts of this clonotype. The J gene is TRBJ2-7, the V gene TRBV20-1; 8 positions match TRBD2. This CDR3 contains 12 residues. The junction had 8 bases not matched to a gene; V was cut back by 6 bases and J by 7 bases. CDR1 and CDR2 (germline): DFQATT, SNEGSKA (reference sequence). This CDR3 is CSANPRGEEQYF. The DNA of the CDR3 is TGCAGTGCAAACCCGCGGGGGGAAGAGCAGTACTTC.

This sequence joins TRBV9 and TRBJ1-6; D gene ambiguous. V lost 4 bases, J lost 7 bases, and 12 bases lay in between. The germline V gene encodes CDR1 SGDLS and CDR2 YYNGEE. The length of the CDR3 is 14 residues. The CDR3: CASSLSGKNSPLHF. In nucleotides, the CDR3 is TGTGCCAGCAGCTTATCCGGGAAGAATTCACCCCTCCACTTT.